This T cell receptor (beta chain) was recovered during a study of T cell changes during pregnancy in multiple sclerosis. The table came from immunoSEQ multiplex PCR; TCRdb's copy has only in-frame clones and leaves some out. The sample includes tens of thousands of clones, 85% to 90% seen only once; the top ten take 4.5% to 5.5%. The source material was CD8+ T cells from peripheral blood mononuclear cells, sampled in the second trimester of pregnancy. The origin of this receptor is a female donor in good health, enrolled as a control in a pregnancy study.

The CDR3 here is CASIRGAGTEAFF. DNA of the CDR3: TGTGCCAGCATCCGGGGGGCCGGAACTGAAGCTTTCTTT. The genes are TRBV25-1 and TRBJ1-1; TRBD1 is a possible D gene (6 bases). V lost 7 bases and J lost 5, with 14 bases in between. Germline-derived CDR1 and CDR2 are MGHDK and SYGVNS. This CDR3 spans 13 amino acids.